A few counts support the clone carrying this T cell receptor beta chain. The CDR3 has 16 residues. Germline assignment: CDR1 SGHVS and CDR2 FQNEAQ. V lost 1 base to trimming and J lost 4 bases; unmatched junction nucleotides: 6. TCRdb processed the 5' RACE reads anew with MiXCR; each CDR3 protein has one entry. The sample contains 690,000 or so distinct CDR3 sequences, 5.5% to 7.5% of which appear only once. This sample is drawn from a study of identical twins. The origin of this receptor is a man younger than 30 in good health. The rearrangement joins TRBV7-8 to TRBJ1-1; 10 bases match TRBD1. Sequencing used naive T cells sorted from blood. The CDR3 spells CASSLVGGDRGTEAFF. The DNA of the CDR3 is TGTGCCAGCAGCTTAGTAGGGGGGGACAGGGGCACTGAAGCTTTCTTT. The variable domain in full, with the rest retrieved from reference TRBV7-8 and TRBJ1-1, is GAGVSQSPRYKVAKRGQDVALRCDPISGHVSLFWYQQALGQGPEFLTYFQNEAQLDKSGLPSDRFFAERPEGSVSTLKIQRTQQEDSAVYLCASSLVGGDRGTEAFFGQGTRLTVV.